This TCR beta chain was profiled in a study of blood T cell repertoires in COVID-19. The CDR3 runs to 16 residues. Trimming at V came to 5 bases and at J to 7 bases, leaving 9 bases not matched to a gene. Germline CDR1 is MNHNY and CDR2 is SVGAGI (reference sequence). Here immunoSEQ multiplex PCR was the method, and the copy in TCRdb shows in-frame clones only, minus some. The sample lists tens of thousands of clones; approximately 83% were seen once. Sequencing was carried out using peripheral blood. The chain combines TRBV6-6 with TRBJ2-3; 13 positions agree with TRBD2. This sequence originates from a human donor in a cohort sampled during active COVID-19. The CDR3 sequence: CASSPWTSGSTNTQYF. The CDR3 DNA reads as TGTGCCAGCAGTCCATGGACTAGCGGGAGCACGAATACGCAGTATTTT.